This T cell receptor (beta chain) is drawn from a study of cytomegalovirus exposure and HLA in healthy donors. Study-wide results and caveats: CMV serostatus was the sole immune exposure data available.

J was trimmed by 1 base and V by 3 bases; bases with no gene match: 5. The germline CDR1 and CDR2 sequences are MGHDK and SYGVNS. The CDR3 is 15 residues long. Comments on this clone: Its antigen is not known.

PCR primers comprised 60 Vbeta and 13 Jbeta primers. The table came from immunoSEQ multiplex PCR; TCRdb's copy has only in-frame clones and leaves some out. This sample yields 75,000 to 90,000 clones, of which roughly four fifths are seen a single time; around an eighth belongs to the top ten. The TCR originated in a human donor in good health. The specimen sequenced was PBMCs. The chain recombines TRBV25-1 with TRBJ2-7, with 8 bases lining up with TRBD2. The CDR3 spells CASSESRGGSYEQYF. CDR3 nucleotide sequence: TGTGCCAGCAGTGAGTCCCGGGGGGGGTCCTACGAGCAGTACTTC.